This paragraph covers one T cell receptor (beta chain) sequence. Its target is unknown. V was trimmed by 5 bases and J by 8 bases, leaving 16 bases between them. Germline lookup yields CDR1 MNHNS and CDR2 SASEGT. This CDR3 spans 14 amino acids. The study ran its PCR with 60 Vbeta and 13 Jbeta primers. This table comes from immunoSEQ multiplex PCR, and its TCRdb copy is limited to in-frame clones, with some not included. The sample lists 200,000 to 250,000 clones, 80% to 90% occurring once. The sample belongs to a study of cytomegalovirus exposure and HLA in healthy donors. Points from the study as a whole: CMV serostatus was the only recorded immune exposure for donors. In a later analysis, a genetic analysis reported fewer productive-TCR N-insertions in an Asian-associated ancestry cluster than the cohort average. A later analysis showed TCR association rates differing by HLA locus, peaking at DRB1 and lowest at HLA-C.

The origin of this receptor is a man younger than 45 in good health and CMV-seronegative. This chain links TRBV6-1 with TRBJ1-3, with a weak D call TRBD1 (6 bases). The sequenced material came from PBMCs. The CDR3 protein is CASSPGRGGDTIYF. In nucleotides, the CDR3 is TGTGCCAGCAGTCCGGGGAGGGGGGGGGACACCATATATTTT.